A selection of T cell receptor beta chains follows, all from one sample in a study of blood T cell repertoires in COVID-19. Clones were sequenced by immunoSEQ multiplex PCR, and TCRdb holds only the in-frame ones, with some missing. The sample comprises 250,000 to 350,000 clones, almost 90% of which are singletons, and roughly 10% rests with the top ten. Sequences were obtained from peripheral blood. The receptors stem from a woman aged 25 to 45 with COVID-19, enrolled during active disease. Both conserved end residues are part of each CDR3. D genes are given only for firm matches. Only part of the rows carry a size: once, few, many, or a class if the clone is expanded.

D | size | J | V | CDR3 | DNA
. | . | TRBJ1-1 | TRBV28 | CASIPDMNTEAFF | TGTGCCAGCATTCCGGACATGAACACTGAAGCTTTCTTT
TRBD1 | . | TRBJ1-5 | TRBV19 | CASTETGKGNQPQHF | TGTGCCAGTACCGAGACAGGGAAGGGCAATCAGCCCCAGCATTTT
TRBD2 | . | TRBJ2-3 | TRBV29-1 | CSVEGSGGLPSTDTQYF | TGCAGCGTTGAAGGGTCGGGAGGGCTCCCTAGCACAGATACGCAGTATTTT
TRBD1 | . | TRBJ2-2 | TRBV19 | CASSFRGLTTGELFF | TGTGCCAGTAGTTTTAGGGGGCTGACCACCGGGGAGCTGTTTTTT
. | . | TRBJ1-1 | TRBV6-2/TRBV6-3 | CASSFQDSLEAFF | TGTGCCAGCAGTTTTCAAGACTCTTTAGAAGCTTTCTTT
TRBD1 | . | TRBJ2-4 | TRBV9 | CASSGRQGAQDIQYF | TGTGCCAGCAGCGGGAGACAGGGGGCGCAGGACATTCAGTACTTC
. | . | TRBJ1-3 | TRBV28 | CASSRGLVGNTIYF | TGTGCCAGCAGTCGGGGGTTGGTTGGAAACACCATATATTTT
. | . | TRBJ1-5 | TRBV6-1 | CASSEEEGGNQPQHF | TGTGCCAGCAGTGAAGAAGAGGGGGGCAATCAGCCCCAGCATTTT
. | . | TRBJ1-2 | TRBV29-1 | CSVNPGGGWNGYTF | TGCAGCGTAAATCCCGGGGGGGGATGGAATGGCTACACCTTC
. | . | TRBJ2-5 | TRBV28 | CASSLYRGETQYF | TGTGCCAGCAGTTTATATCGGGGAGAGACCCAGTACTTC
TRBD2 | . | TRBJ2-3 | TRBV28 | CASSLAGLAEDSSTDTQYF | TGTGCCAGCAGTTTGGCGGGACTAGCGGAAGACTCTAGCACAGATACGCAGTATTTT
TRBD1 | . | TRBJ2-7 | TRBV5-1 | CATSLTGGNYEQYF | TGCGCCACCTCACTCACAGGGGGGAACTACGAGCAGTACTTC
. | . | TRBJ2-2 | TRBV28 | CASSLSRGGTGELFF | TGTGCCAGCAGTTTATCTAGGGGTGGGACCGGGGAGCTGTTTTTT
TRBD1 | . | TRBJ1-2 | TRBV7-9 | CASSPFWTGQANYGYTF | TGTGCCAGCAGCCCCTTCTGGACAGGCCAAGCTAACTATGGCTACACCTTC
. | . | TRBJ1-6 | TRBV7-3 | CASSHGGGNSPLHF | TGTGCCAGCAGCCACGGAGGTGGGAATTCACCCCTCCACTTT
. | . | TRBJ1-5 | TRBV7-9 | CASSLDSNQPQHF | TGTGCCAGCAGCTTAGACAGTAATCAGCCCCAGCATTTT
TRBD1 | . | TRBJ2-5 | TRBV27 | CASSLLGTGLAETQYF | TGTGCCAGCAGTTTGTTGGGGACAGGGTTAGCAGAGACCCAGTACTTC
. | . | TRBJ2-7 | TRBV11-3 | CASSPEGTSYEQYF | TGTGCCAGCAGCCCGGAGGGGACCTCCTACGAGCAGTACTTC
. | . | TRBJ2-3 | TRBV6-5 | CASSPGDTQYF | TGTGCCAGCAGCCCGGGGGATACGCAGTATTTT
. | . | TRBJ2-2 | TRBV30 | CAWSVKKRETGELFF | TGTGCCTGGAGTGTAAAGAAAAGGGAGACCGGGGAGCTGTTTTTT
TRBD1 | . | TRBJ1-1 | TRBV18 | CASSPKGTVNTEAFF | TGTGCCAGCTCACCAAAGGGGACAGTGAACACTGAAGCTTTCTTT
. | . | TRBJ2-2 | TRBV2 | CASSELYSNTGELFF | TGTGCCAGCAGTGAACTCTACTCGAACACCGGGGAGCTGTTTTTT
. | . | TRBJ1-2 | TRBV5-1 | CASSRNRDYGYTF | TGCGCCAGCAGTCGTAACAGGGACTATGGCTACACCTTC
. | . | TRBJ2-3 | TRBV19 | CASSRGVGSGPSTDTQYF | TGTGCCAGTAGTAGGGGAGTTGGTAGCGGCCCTAGCACAGATACGCAGTATTTT
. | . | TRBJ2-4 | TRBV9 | CASSAAGSLAKNIQYF | TGTGCCAGCAGCGCGGCGGGGTCCCTAGCCAAAAACATTCAGTACTTC
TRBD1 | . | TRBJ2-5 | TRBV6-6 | CASRDRGETQYF | TGTGCCAGCAGAGACAGGGGCGAGACCCAGTACTTC
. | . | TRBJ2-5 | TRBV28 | CATPGKGVQETQYF | TGTGCCACCCCGGGAAAGGGGGTCCAAGAGACCCAGTACTTC
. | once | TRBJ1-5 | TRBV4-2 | CASSQVGSNSNQPQHF | TGTGCCAGCAGCCAAGTGGGCAGCAATAGCAATCAGCCCCAGCATTTT
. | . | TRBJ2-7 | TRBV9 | CASSADRSEQYF | TGTGCCAGCAGCGCAGACAGGTCGGAGCAGTACTTC
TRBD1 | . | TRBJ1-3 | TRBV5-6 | CASSPGTGRSGNTIYF | TGTGCCAGCAGCCCAGGGACAGGGAGATCTGGAAACACCATATATTTT
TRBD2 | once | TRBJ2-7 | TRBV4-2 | CASSPSTSEFYEQYF | TGTGCCAGCAGCCCCTCTACTAGCGAGTTCTACGAGCAGTACTTC
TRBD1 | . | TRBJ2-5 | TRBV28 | CASSAGQGISETQYF | TGTGCCAGCAGTGCTGGACAGGGAATAAGTGAGACCCAGTACTTC
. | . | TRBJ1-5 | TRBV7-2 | CASSLVGGRSSNQPQHF | TGTGCCAGCAGCTTAGTGGGGGGAAGGTCGAGCAATCAGCCCCAGCATTTT
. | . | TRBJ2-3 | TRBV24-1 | CATSDASRVRDTQYF | TGTGCCACCAGTGATGCATCCCGGGTGAGAGATACGCAGTATTTT
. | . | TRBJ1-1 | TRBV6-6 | CASRVRGLTEAFF | TGTGCCAGCAGAGTAAGGGGTTTGACTGAAGCTTTCTTT
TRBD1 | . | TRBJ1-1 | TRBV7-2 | CASSPQGATEAFF | TGTGCCAGCAGCCCTCAGGGGGCCACTGAAGCTTTCTTT
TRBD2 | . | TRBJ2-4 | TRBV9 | CASSVRAGDTIAKNIQYF | TGTGCCAGCAGCGTAAGAGCGGGAGACACCATAGCCAAAAACATTCAGTACTTC
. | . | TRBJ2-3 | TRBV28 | CATRDTDTDTQYF | TGTGCCACCCGGGACACCGACACAGATACGCAGTATTTT
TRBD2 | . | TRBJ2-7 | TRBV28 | CASSSGTSGSSQYF | TGTGCCAGCAGTTCCGGGACTAGCGGAAGCTCGCAGTACTTC
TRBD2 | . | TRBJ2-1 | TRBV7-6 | CASSVLAGDSYNEQFF | TGTGCCAGCAGCGTTCTAGCGGGAGACTCCTACAATGAGCAGTTCTTC
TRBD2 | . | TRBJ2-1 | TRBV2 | CASSRSGSYNEQFF | TGTGCCAGCAGTCGGAGCGGGAGTTACAATGAGCAGTTCTTC
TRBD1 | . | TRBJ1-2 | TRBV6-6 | CASSPGTAANYGYTF | TGTGCCAGCAGTCCTGGGACAGCAGCTAACTATGGCTACACCTTC
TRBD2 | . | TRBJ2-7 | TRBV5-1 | CASSSGLAYTYEQYF | TGCGCCAGCAGTTCGGGACTAGCGTACACCTACGAGCAGTACTTC
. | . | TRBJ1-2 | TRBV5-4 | CASSRRDAGGYTF | TGTGCCAGCAGCCGGAGGGACGCAGGTGGCTACACCTTC
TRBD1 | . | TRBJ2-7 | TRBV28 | CASSSSGQGFYEQYF | TGTGCCAGCAGTTCCTCGGGACAGGGCTTTTACGAGCAGTACTTC
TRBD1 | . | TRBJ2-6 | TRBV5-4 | CASSLAGQGFSGANVLTF | TGTGCCAGCAGCTTGGCTGGACAGGGATTCTCTGGGGCCAACGTCCTGACTTTC
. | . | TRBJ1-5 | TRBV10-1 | CASSESPNQPQHF | TGCGCCAGCAGTGAGTCCCCAAATCAGCCCCAGCATTTT
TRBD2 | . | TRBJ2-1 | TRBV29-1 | CSVESGTSEDNEQFF | TGCAGCGTGGAATCCGGGACTAGCGAGGACAATGAGCAGTTCTTC
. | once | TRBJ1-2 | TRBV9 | CASSSQASNYGYTF | TGTGCCAGCAGCTCCCAAGCTTCTAACTATGGCTACACCTTC
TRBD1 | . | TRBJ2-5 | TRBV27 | CASSLLGTAETQYF | TGTGCCAGCAGTTTATTAGGGACAGCAGAGACCCAGTACTTC
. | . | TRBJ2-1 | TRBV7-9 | CASSVGGNYVSNEQFF | TGTGCCAGCTCCGTTGGGGGGAATTATGTTAGCAATGAGCAGTTCTTC
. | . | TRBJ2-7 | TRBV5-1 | CASSSPGIYEQYF | TGCGCCAGCAGCTCCCCGGGGATATACGAGCAGTACTTC
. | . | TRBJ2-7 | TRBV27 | CASSLGAALSDEQYF | TGTGCCAGCAGTTTAGGGGCAGCTTTGTCGGACGAGCAGTACTTC
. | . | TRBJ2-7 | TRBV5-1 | CASSLMTGHSYEQYF | TGCGCCAGCAGCTTAATGACGGGACATTCCTACGAGCAGTACTTC
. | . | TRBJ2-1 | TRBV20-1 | CSARGDNEQFF | TGCAGTGCTAGGGGAGACAATGAGCAGTTCTTC
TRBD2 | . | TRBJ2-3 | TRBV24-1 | CATSVTRLAGGTGDTQYF | TGTGCCACCAGTGTCACTCGACTAGCGGGAGGAACCGGGGATACGCAGTATTTT
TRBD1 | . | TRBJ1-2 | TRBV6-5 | CASRRTGSSLTF | TGTGCCAGCAGACGGACAGGGTCGAGCCTCACCTTC
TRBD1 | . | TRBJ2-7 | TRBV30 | CACPGTGSYEQYF | TGTGCCTGCCCCGGGACAGGGAGCTACGAGCAGTACTTC